This T cell receptor beta chain was sequenced during a study of human T cells and chemical hapten exposure. MiXCR, run by TCRdb on the RACE reads, gives a single entry per CDR3 protein. The sample holds about 120,000 distinct CDR3 sequences; less than 15% are singletons and the top ten take approximately 3%. Regarding time point: pre-sensitization, week 0. Described treatment: therapeutic diphenylcyclopropenone sensitization with weekly scalp DPC. The table lists this clonotype with a few counts. After removal of 5 bases from V and 5 bases from J, the junction contained 7 bases not matched to a gene. This CDR3 comprises 15 residues.

V gene TRBV12-3 or TRBV12-4 combines with J gene TRBJ2-1; 9 nucleotides match TRBD1. The sample here was whole blood, taken in connection with sensitization to the hapten diphenylcyclopropenone (DPC). This clonotype was sampled from a woman aged 18-35 years with alopecia areata. Some clones in this sample may be carry-over from other donors' samples. The CDR3 sequence is CASSPGTGINNEQFF. CDR3 nucleotide sequence: TGTGCCAGCAGTCCCGGGACAGGGATCAACAATGAGCAGTTCTTC.